This T cell receptor beta chain was recorded in a study of cytomegalovirus exposure and HLA in healthy donors. Study background: An analysis done earlier identified some 120 million unique TCR beta sequences from around 180 million T cells.

Regarding the study as a whole: Clonal expansion was found to be greater in HLA-associated TCR beta chains than in equally common others in a later analysis. Generally TCR sequences proved uncommon, though certain public TCRs appeared in numerous donors. Later analysis associated a missense DCLRE1C variant with TCR beta V- and J-gene trimming.

The ends lost 7 bases at V and 9 bases at J; junction bases unmatched: 16. The CDR3 runs 15 residues. Per germline, CDR1 SGHTS and CDR2 YDEGEE. Turning to this clone: Its target is not known.

A multiplex PCR was run with 60 Vbeta primers and 13 Jbeta primers. The protocol was immunoSEQ multiplex PCR, while the TCRdb copy is restricted to in-frame clones and leaves out a portion. The table includes some 250,000 clones, about four fifths detected once. The receptor comes from a woman aged 35 to 49 in good health and CMV-seropositive. Sequenced material: PBMCs. V gene TRBV5-8 combines with J gene TRBJ2-7, with TRBD2 matching over 10 bases. The CDR3 sequence is CASANSLAGARGQYF. In nucleotides, the CDR3 is TGTGCCAGCGCAAATTCCCTAGCGGGGGCCCGTGGGCAGTACTTC.